The clone carrying this TCR beta chain has only a few counts. Its antigen is currently unknown. The data belong to a study of vaccination and CD4 T cells after COVID-19. Across the study: Drawing of post-COVID samples took place a median around 100 days after diagnosis (range 35 to 161). Cultures serving as controls received a peptide pool (CEFX or HIV-1 Nef) or no peptide. Median time from second vaccine dose to sampling was 60 to 80 days (14 to 241).

Specified treatment: approximately nine-day PBMC culture with coronavirus spike peptide pools or control peptides (ViraFEST assay). CD4+ T lymphocytes from the unexposed donor were collected before the COVID-19 pandemic (2011-2018). Germline V gene lookup returns CDR1 SGHNT and CDR2 YYREEE (reference sequence). The CDR3 contains 12 residues. Trimming removed 4 bases from V and 5 bases from J; junction bases left unmatched: 2. The Oncomine TCR Beta short-read assay sequenced DNA from cultured CD4+ T cells. The genomic DNA was obtained from cultured CD4+ T cells by extraction with the QIAamp micro DNA kit. TCRdb re-analysed the PCR reads in MiXCR, keeping a single row per CDR3 protein. The sample includes under 2,500 distinct CDR3 sequences, about 43% seen only once; the top ten take approximately 64%.

This sequence was found in a human donor in good health. The rearrangement joins TRBV5-4 to TRBJ1-2; 7 nucleotides line up with TRBD1. Sequences were obtained from CD4+ T cells from blood, cultured in vitro. CDR3: CASSPTGYGYTF. The CDR3 DNA is TGTGCCAGCAGCCCGACAGGGTATGGCTACACCTTC.